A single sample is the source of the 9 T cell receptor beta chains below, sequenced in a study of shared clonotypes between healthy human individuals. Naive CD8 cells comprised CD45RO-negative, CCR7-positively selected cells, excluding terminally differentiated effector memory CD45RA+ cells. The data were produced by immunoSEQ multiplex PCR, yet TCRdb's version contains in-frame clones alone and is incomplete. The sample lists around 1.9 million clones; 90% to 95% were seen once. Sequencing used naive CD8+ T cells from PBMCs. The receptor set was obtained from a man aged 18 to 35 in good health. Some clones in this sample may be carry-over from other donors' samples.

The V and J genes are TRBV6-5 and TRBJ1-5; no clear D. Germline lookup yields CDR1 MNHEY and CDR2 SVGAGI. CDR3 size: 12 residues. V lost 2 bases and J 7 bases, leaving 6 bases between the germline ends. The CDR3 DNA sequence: TGTGCCAGCAGTTACCCCGGGCAGCCCCAGCATTTT. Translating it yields CASSYPGQPQHF.

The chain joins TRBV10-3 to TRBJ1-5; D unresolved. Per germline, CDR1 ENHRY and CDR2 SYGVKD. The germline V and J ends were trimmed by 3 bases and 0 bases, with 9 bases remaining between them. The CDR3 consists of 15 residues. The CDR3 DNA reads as TGTGCCATCAGTGATGAGAGTTATAGCAATCAGCCCCAGCATTTT. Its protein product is CAISDESYSNQPQHF.

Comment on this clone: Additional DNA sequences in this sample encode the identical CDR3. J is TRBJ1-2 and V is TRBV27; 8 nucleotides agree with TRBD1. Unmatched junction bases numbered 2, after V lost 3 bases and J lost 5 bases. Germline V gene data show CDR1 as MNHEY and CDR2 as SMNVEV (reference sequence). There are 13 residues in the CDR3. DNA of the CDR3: TGTGCCAGCAGTTTGGGACAGGCATATGGCTACACCTTC. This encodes CASSLGQAYGYTF.

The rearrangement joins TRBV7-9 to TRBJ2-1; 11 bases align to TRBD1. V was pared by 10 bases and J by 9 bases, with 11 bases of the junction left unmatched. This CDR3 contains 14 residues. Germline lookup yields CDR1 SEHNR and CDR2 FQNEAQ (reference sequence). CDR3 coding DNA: TGTGCCACCGACCGGGACAGGGGGATGAGTGAGCAGTTCTTC. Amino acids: CATDRDRGMSEQFF.

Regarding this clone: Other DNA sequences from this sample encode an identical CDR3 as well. This chain's CDR3 is CASSLIPTEAFF. Written as DNA, the CDR3 is TGTGCCAGCAGCTTAATTCCGACTGAAGCTTTCTTT. The gene calls are TRBV7-9 and TRBJ1-1; no reliable D call. This CDR3 is built from 12 residues. The germline V gene encodes CDR1 SEHNR and CDR2 FQNEAQ (reference sequence). Trimming pared 2 bases from V and 5 bases from J, leaving 6 bases between.

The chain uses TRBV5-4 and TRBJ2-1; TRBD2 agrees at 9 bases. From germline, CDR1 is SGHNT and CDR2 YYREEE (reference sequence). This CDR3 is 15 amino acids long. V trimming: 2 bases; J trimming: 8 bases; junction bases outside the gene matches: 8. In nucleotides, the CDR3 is TGTGCCAGCAGCTTAAAGCGGGAGGCTTCCCATGAGCAGTTCTTC. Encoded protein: CASSLKREASHEQFF. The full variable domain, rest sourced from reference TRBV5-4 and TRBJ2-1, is ETGVTQSPTHLIKTRGQQVTLRCSSQSGHNTVSWYQQALGQGPQFIFQYYREEENGRGNFPPRFSGLQFPNYSSELNVNALELDDSALYLCASSLKREASHEQFFGPGTRLTVL.

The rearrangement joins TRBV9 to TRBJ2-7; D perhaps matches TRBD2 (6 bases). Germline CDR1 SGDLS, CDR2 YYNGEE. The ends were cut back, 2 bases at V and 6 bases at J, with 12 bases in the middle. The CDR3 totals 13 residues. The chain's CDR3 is CASSVGLPGEQYF. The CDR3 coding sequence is TGTGCCAGCAGCGTGGGACTCCCCGGCGAGCAGTACTTC. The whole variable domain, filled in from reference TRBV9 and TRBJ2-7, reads DSGVTQTPKHLITATGQRVTLRCSPRSGDLSVYWYQQSLDQGLQFLIQYYNGEERAKGNILERFSAQQFPDLHSELNLSSLELGDSALYFCASSVGLPGEQYFGPGTRLTVT.

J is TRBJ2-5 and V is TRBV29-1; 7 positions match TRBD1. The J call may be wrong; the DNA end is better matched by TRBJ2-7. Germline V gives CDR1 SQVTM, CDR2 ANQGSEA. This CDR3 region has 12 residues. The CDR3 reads CSVTGTVNEQYF. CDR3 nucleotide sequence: TGCAGCGTCACCGGGACAGTAAACGAGCAGTACTTC.

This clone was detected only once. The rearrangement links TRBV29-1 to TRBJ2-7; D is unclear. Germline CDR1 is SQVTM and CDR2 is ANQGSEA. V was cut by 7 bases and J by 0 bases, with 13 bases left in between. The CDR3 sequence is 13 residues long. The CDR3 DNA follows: TGCAGCGCTACCGGCGGTAGCTCCTACGAGCAGTACTTC. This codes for CSATGGSSYEQYF.